This T cell receptor beta chain originates from a study of tumor-infiltrating lymphocytes in primary liver carcinoma. Overall study context: Staging placed the tumors at T1-T3 N0M0, and they measured about 4 to 10 cm across. Study-level findings and limits: Less overlap was seen in tumor-adjacent and tumor-blood pairs than in tumor region pairs.

Germline DNA was also extracted, and blood RNA derived from unsorted whole blood. Chronic HBV infection, which was untreated, was present in the patients. The collection of about 4.3 milliliters of peripheral blood preceded surgery. As regards this clonotype: Its cognate antigen is unknown. One end of the junction does not line up with germline, which may come from a read error.

The CDR3 loop spans 14 amino acids. Germline CDR1 is SQVTM and CDR2 is ANQGSEA. From around 520 ng of total RNA, TCR beta-specific cDNA was reverse-transcribed using a constant-region primer. Each TCR beta library was derived from three nested multiplex PCR rounds that employed slightly modified ARM-PCR. For 10 cycles apiece, the opening two PCR rounds ran with TRBV1-TRBV30 forward primers and a C-beta reverse primer. A single record per CDR3 protein comes from TCRdb applying MiXCR to the multiplex PCR reads. The table shows approximately 300,000 distinct CDR3 sequences, with 65% occurring only once.

The TCR sequence derives from a man aged 40-49 years with primary liver carcinoma and hepatitis B virus infection. Specimen: peripheral blood. The chain uses TRBV29-1 and TRBJ1-1; TRBD1 is a possible D gene (6 bases). The CDR3 sequence is CSTSRGRMNTEAFF. CDR3 in DNA: TGCAGCACCAGCAGGGGCCGGATGAACACCGAAGCTTTCTTT.